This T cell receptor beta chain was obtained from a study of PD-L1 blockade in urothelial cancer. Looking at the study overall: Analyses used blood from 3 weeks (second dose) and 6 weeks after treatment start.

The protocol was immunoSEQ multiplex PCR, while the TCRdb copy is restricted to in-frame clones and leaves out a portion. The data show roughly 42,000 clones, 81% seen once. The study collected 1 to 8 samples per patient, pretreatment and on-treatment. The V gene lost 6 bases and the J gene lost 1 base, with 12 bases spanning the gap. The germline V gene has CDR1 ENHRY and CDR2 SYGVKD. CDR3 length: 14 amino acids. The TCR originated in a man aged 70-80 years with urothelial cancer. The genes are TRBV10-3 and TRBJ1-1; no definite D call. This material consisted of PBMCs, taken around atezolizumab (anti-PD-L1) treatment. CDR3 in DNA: TGTGCCATCAGGAGTTTTACGGGGAACACTGAAGCTTTCTTT. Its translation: CAIRSFTGNTEAFF.